The rows below give T cell receptor beta chains drawn from one sample of a study of identical twins. TCRdb independently ran MiXCR on the 5' RACE reads; one entry per CDR3 protein. The top ten hold roughly 1.5% of the sample, which has under 1 million distinct CDR3 sequences, over 9% seen once. This sample was also put to use in a study of yellow fever vaccine responses in identical twins.

The sample comprised PBMCs. The receptors originated from a woman aged 18-30 years in good health. The CDR3 runs from the conserved cysteine through the conserved F or W. Each record gives: D gene, clone size, V gene, J gene, CDR3 protein, CDR3 DNA. A D gene is named only where the DNA matches it firmly. Size is stated for part of the rows, as once, few or many counts, or as a class when the clone is expanded.

NA	few	TRBV20-1	TRBJ2-3	CSARGGSLSTDTQYF	TGCAGTGCCAGGGGCGGGAGCCTAAGCACAGATACGCAGTATTTT
TRBD1	few	TRBV7-3	TRBJ2-1	CASSLPPRDRGRGEQFF	TGTGCCAGCAGCTTGCCCCCTCGGGACAGGGGGCGGGGTGAGCAGTTCTTC
TRBD1	few	TRBV11-3	TRBJ2-1	CASSWIGTGLYNEQFF	TGTGCCAGCAGCTGGATAGGGACAGGGCTTTACAATGAGCAGTTCTTC
TRBD2	many	TRBV4-1	TRBJ2-1	CASRHTGLAASYNEQFF	TGCGCCAGCAGACATACCGGACTAGCGGCGTCCTACAATGAGCAGTTCTTC
NA	NA	TRBV5-8	TRBJ2-2	CASSLLRGFTGELFF	TGTGCCAGCAGCTTACTCAGGGGATTCACCGGGGAGCTGTTTTTT
NA	NA	TRBV12-3/TRBV12-4	TRBJ2-1	CASSLSVTIHEQFF	TGTGCCAGCAGTTTAAGTGTGACTATTCATGAGCAGTTCTTC
NA	few	TRBV10-3	TRBJ1-6	CAIREGDSPLHF	TGTGCCATCAGGGAGGGGGATTCACCCCTCCACTTT
NA	NA	TRBV24-1	TRBJ2-3	CATSDAFTDTQYF	TGTGCCACCAGTGATGCGTTTACAGATACGCAGTATTTT
NA	NA	TRBV4-1	TRBJ2-3	CASSQDGNTDTQYF	TGCGCCAGCAGCCAAGATGGGAACACAGATACGCAGTATTTT
TRBD2	NA	TRBV20-1	TRBJ2-2	CSARAGTSGDTGELFF	TGCAGTGCTAGAGCCGGGACTAGCGGGGACACCGGGGAGCTGTTTTTT
NA	few	TRBV6-5	TRBJ1-6	CASSYSSGGALYNSPLHF	TGTGCCAGCAGTTACTCTTCGGGAGGGGCCCTCTATAATTCACCCCTCCACTTT
TRBD1	NA	TRBV14	TRBJ2-7	CASSQTGPPYEQYF	TGTGCCAGCAGCCAGACAGGGCCGCCCTACGAGCAGTACTTC
NA	NA	TRBV3-1	TRBJ2-7	CASSQDGTRNREQYF	TGTGCCAGCAGCCAAGACGGGACGAGGAATCGTGAGCAGTACTTC
NA	few	TRBV7-9	TRBJ1-1	CASSSTLAVLGEVFF	TGTGCCAGCAGCTCCACCTTGGCAGTTCTCGGTGAAGTTTTCTTT
NA	NA	TRBV7-9	TRBJ2-3	CASSLSLTDTQYF	TGTGCCAGCAGCTTATCCCTTACAGATACGCAGTATTTT
TRBD1	few	TRBV5-5	TRBJ2-1	CASSLGDRVFYNEQFF	TGTGCCAGCAGCTTGGGGGACAGGGTTTTCTACAATGAGCAGTTCTTC
NA	few	TRBV3-1	TRBJ2-5	CASSQDRAIPETQYF	TGTGCCAGCAGCCAAGATCGGGCAATACCGGAGACCCAGTACTTC
NA	NA	TRBV11-3	TRBJ1-2	CASSPSGTPSLYGYTF	TGTGCCAGCAGCCCCTCCGGGACTCCTTCCTTATATGGCTACACCTTC
NA	few	TRBV2	TRBJ1-2	CASRLEGYGYTF	TGTGCCAGCAGATTAGAGGGCTATGGCTACACCTTC
TRBD1	few	TRBV28	TRBJ1-5	CASREAGTGRNQPQHF	TGTGCCAGCAGGGAAGCCGGGACAGGTCGCAATCAGCCCCAGCATTTT
NA	NA	TRBV29-1	TRBJ1-2	CTAGSYNYGYTF	TGCACCGCAGGGTCCTATAACTATGGCTACACCTTC
NA	many	TRBV6-1	TRBJ1-2	CASSATGLYGYTF	TGTGCCAGCAGTGCGACAGGTCTCTATGGCTACACCTTC
NA	few	TRBV5-1	TRBJ2-2	CASKVRVANTGELFF	TGCGCCAGCAAAGTTCGGGTAGCGAACACCGGGGAGCTGTTTTTT
NA	NA	TRBV11-1	TRBJ2-1	CASVSQNTLESSYNEQFF	TGTGCAAGCGTCTCGCAGAACACCCTAGAAAGCTCCTACAATGAGCAGTTCTTC
NA	few	TRBV11-2	TRBJ2-3	CASSLDGVRTDTQYF	TGTGCCAGCAGCTTAGATGGGGTGCGCACAGATACGCAGTATTTT
TRBD2	NA	TRBV20-1	TRBJ2-1	CSAWGTSSPYNEQFF	TGCAGTGCTTGGGGGACTAGCTCCCCTTACAATGAGCAGTTCTTC
NA	few	TRBV25-1	TRBJ2-3	CASSALGPAETDTQYF	TGTGCCAGCAGTGCCCTCGGGCCCGCGGAGACAGATACGCAGTATTTT
NA	NA	TRBV3-1	TRBJ2-1	CASSSAPSYNEQFF	TGTGCCAGCAGTTCAGCCCCATCCTACAATGAGCAGTTCTTC
NA	NA	TRBV4-1	TRBJ2-3	CASSQEGTQERDTQYF	TGCGCCAGCAGCCAAGAGGGGACCCAGGAGAGAGATACGCAGTATTTT
NA	NA	TRBV2	TRBJ2-2	CASTLGQTNTGELFF	TGTGCCAGCACATTAGGACAGACGAACACCGGGGAGCTGTTTTTT
NA	many	TRBV13	TRBJ2-5	CASSSTARTLGETQYF	TGTGCCAGCAGCTCAACCGCCCGGACCCTGGGAGAGACCCAGTACTTC
NA	NA	TRBV6-6	TRBJ1-1	CAIDGGAGTEAFF	TGTGCCATCGACGGGGGGGCGGGAACTGAAGCTTTCTTT
TRBD1	NA	TRBV5-1	TRBJ2-7	CASSPPGQSYEQYF	TGCGCCAGCAGCCCGCCGGGACAGAGCTACGAGCAGTACTTC
NA	NA	TRBV12-3/TRBV12-4	TRBJ2-1	CASSLEYSSSYNEQFF	TGTGCCAGCAGTTTAGAGTACAGCAGCTCCTACAATGAGCAGTTCTTC
TRBD2	NA	TRBV2	TRBJ2-1	CASSEYLAGGKDNEQFF	TGTGCCAGCAGTGAGTATTTAGCGGGAGGAAAAGACAATGAGCAGTTCTTC
NA	NA	TRBV2	TRBJ2-6	CATTGLGANVLTF	TGTGCCACAACAGGGTTAGGGGCCAACGTCCTGACTTTC
NA	NA	TRBV4-1	TRBJ2-1	CASSPQGFGSYNEQFF	TGCGCCAGCAGCCCGCAGGGGTTCGGCTCCTACAATGAGCAGTTCTTC
TRBD1	few	TRBV20-1	TRBJ1-4	CSARDPDREWKLFF	TGCAGTGCTAGAGACCCCGACAGGGAGTGGAAACTGTTTTTT
NA	few	TRBV6-4	TRBJ2-2	CASSASAVRPGELFF	TGTGCCAGCAGTGCTTCAGCGGTTCGGCCCGGGGAGCTGTTTTTT
TRBD2	NA	TRBV29-1	TRBJ2-5	CSVAGTRALQAQYF	TGCAGCGTCGCCGGGACTAGAGCTCTCCAGGCCCAGTACTTC
NA	many	TRBV12-3/TRBV12-4	TRBJ1-4	CASSLMRPNEKLFF	TGTGCCAGCAGTTTAATGCGTCCTAATGAAAAACTGTTTTTT
TRBD1	NA	TRBV5-6	TRBJ2-1	CASSLNPGTVVYNEQFF	TGTGCCAGCAGCCTTAATCCCGGGACAGTCGTCTACAATGAGCAGTTCTTC
NA	few	TRBV3-1	TRBJ2-7	CASSQEVRVAYEQYF	TGTGCCAGCAGCCAAGAAGTCAGGGTCGCCTACGAGCAGTACTTC
TRBD1	many	TRBV12-3/TRBV12-4	TRBJ2-7	CASSKDQGQSYEQYF	TGTGCCAGCAGCAAAGACCAGGGACAGTCCTACGAGCAGTACTTC
NA	many	TRBV5-1	TRBJ2-3	CASSLEGVDTQYF	TGCGCCAGCAGCTTGGAGGGCGTCGATACGCAGTATTTT
NA	NA	TRBV29-1	TRBJ2-2	CSTVEAGELFF	TGCAGCACGGTGGAGGCCGGGGAGCTGTTTTTT
NA	few	TRBV19	TRBJ2-6	CASKGGQGDPHSGANVLTF	TGTGCCAGTAAAGGAGGGCAGGGGGACCCTCACTCTGGGGCCAACGTCCTGACTTTC
TRBD1	NA	TRBV18	TRBJ1-1	CASSPPQGDGNTEAFF	TGTGCCAGCTCACCGCCCCAGGGGGACGGGAACACTGAAGCTTTCTTT
TRBD2	NA	TRBV7-7	TRBJ2-3	CASSSRPRLAGGITDTQYF	TGTGCCAGCAGCTCCAGACCGAGACTAGCGGGGGGAATCACAGATACGCAGTATTTT
NA	few	TRBV2	TRBJ2-1	CASSAFPGSSYNEQFF	TGTGCCAGCAGTGCCTTTCCAGGGAGCTCCTACAATGAGCAGTTCTTC
NA	many	TRBV5-1	TRBJ1-1	CASSLSGTANTEAFF	TGCGCCAGCAGCTTATCCGGGACGGCGAACACTGAAGCTTTCTTT
NA	few	TRBV6-2/TRBV6-3	TRBJ2-3	CASKEGGYGTQYF	TGTGCCAGCAAAGAGGGCGGCTATGGTACGCAGTATTTT